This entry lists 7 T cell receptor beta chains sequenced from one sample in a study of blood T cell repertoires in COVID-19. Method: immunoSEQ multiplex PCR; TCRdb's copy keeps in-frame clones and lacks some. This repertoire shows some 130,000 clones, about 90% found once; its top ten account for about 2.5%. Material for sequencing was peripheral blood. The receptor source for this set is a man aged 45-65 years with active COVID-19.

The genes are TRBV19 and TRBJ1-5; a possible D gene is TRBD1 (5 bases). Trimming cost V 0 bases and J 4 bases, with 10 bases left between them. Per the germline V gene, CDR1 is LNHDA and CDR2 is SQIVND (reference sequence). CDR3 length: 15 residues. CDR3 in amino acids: CASSIDLGGNQPQHF. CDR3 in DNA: TGTGCCAGTAGTATAGATCTGGGGGGGAATCAGCCCCAGCATTTT.

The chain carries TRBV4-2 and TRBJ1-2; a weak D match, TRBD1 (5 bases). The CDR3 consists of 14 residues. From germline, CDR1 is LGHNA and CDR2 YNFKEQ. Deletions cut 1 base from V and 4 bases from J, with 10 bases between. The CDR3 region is CASSQGGGVYGYTF. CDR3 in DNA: TGTGCCAGCAGCCAAGGCGGGGGTGTCTATGGCTACACCTTC.

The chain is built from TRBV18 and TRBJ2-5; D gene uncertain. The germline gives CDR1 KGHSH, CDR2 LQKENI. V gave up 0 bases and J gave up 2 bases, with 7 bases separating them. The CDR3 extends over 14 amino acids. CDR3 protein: CASSPPSDQETQYF. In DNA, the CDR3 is TGTGCCAGCTCACCACCTTCAGATCAAGAGACCCAGTACTTC.

The CDR3 nucleotides are TGTGCCAGCACAGGGGGCCATGGCTACACCTTC. It is translated as CASTGGHGYTF. This chain uses TRBV27 with TRBJ1-2; the match to TRBD1 covers 8 bases. The CDR3 runs 11 residues. V lost 7 bases and J lost 6; bases outside the gene matches: 1. Germline values: CDR1 MNHEY, CDR2 SMNVEV (reference sequence).

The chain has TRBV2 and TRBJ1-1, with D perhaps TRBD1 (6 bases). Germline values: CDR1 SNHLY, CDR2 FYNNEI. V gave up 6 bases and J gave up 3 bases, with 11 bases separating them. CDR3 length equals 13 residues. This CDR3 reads CASSRGEDTEAFF. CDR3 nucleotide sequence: TGTGCCAGCAGCAGGGGCGAAGACACTGAAGCTTTCTTT.

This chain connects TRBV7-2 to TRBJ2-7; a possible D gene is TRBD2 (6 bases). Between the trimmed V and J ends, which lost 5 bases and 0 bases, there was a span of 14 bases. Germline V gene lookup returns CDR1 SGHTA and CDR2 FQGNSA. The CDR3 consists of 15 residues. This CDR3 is CASSQPGLHSYEQYF. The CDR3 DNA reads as TGTGCCAGCAGCCAACCGGGACTCCACTCCTACGAGCAGTACTTC.

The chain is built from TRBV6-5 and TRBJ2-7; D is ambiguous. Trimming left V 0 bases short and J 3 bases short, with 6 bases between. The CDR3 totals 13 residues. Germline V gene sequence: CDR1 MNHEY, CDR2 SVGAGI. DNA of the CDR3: TGTGCCAGCAGTTACTCGACGGGCTACGAGCAGTACTTC. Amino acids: CASSYSTGYEQYF.